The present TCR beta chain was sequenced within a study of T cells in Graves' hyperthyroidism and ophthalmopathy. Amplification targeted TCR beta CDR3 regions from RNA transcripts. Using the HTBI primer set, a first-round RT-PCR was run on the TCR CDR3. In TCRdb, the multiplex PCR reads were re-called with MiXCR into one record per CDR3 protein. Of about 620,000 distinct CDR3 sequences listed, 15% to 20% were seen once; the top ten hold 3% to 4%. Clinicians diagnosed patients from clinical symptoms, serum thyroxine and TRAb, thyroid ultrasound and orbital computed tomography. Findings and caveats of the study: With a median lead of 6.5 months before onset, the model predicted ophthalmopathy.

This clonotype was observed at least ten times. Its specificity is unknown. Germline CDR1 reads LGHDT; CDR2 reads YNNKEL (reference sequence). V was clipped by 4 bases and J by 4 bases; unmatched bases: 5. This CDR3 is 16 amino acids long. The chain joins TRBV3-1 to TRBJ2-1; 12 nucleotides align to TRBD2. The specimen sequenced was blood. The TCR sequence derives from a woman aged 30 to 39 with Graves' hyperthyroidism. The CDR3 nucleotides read TGTGCCAGCAGCCGACGGACTAGCGGGAAATACAATGAGCAGTTCTTC. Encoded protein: CASSRRTSGKYNEQFF.